Presented here are 13 T cell receptor beta chains from one specimen sequenced in a study of patients and donors after allogeneic stem cell transplantation. TCRdb reprocessed the RT-PCR reads with MiXCR, giving one entry per CDR3 protein. The table has approximately 140,000 distinct CDR3 sequences, approximately 35% seen once. Sequenced sample: blood, either unsorted or a sorted T cell fraction (not recorded which). Receptor source: a human donor who was either an allogeneic HSCT recipient or a stem cell or donor lymphocyte infusion donor (not recorded which). It is not recorded whose cells these are; they may come from a transplant donor.

This clonotype has more than one count but fewer than ten. The chain recombines TRBV3-1 with TRBJ2-3; no firm D call. CDR1 and CDR2 from the germline V gene are LGHDT and YNNKEL (reference sequence). CDR3 size: 16 residues. Trimming left V 2 bases short and J 7 bases short, with 19 bases between. CDR3 sequence: CASSQNLLTRANTQYF. CDR3 coding DNA: TGTGCCAGCAGCCAAAACCTCCTCACAAGGGCAAATACGCAGTATTTT.

This clonotype occurred a few times. CDR3 amino acids: CASSPPSTVNTEAFF. The CDR3 DNA is TGTGCCAGCAGTCCCCCTTCGACAGTCAACACTGAAGCTTTCTTT. The V gene is TRBV6-5, the J gene TRBJ1-1; weak D call: TRBD1 (5 bases). V lost 5 bases and J 2 bases, leaving 15 bases between the germline ends. Germline V CDR1 and CDR2: MNHEY, SVGAGI. CDR3 length equals 15 residues.

This clonotype was counted only a few times. The chain couples TRBV12-3 or TRBV12-4 to TRBJ2-3; TRBD1 matches at 8 bases. V lost 6 bases to trimming and J lost 3 bases; unmatched junction nucleotides: 8. The CDR3 contains 15 residues. The CDR3 DNA reads TGTGCCAGCAGAACCGACAGGGGAGGAACAGATACGCAGTATTTT. It codes for CASRTDRGGTDTQYF.

The chain joins TRBV12-3 or TRBV12-4 to TRBJ2-3; D remains unclear. The CDR3 extends over 14 amino acids. V gave up 0 bases and J gave up 5 bases, with 9 bases separating them. CDR3: CASSLAVYGDTQYF. The DNA for the CDR3 is TGTGCCAGCAGTTTAGCGGTTTATGGAGATACGCAGTATTTT.

Only a few counts were recorded for this clonotype. The chain carries TRBV11-2 and TRBJ1-2; the match to TRBD1 covers 8 bases. The CDR3 covers 15 residues. The V gene's germline CDR1 is SGHAT and CDR2 FQNNGV. Losses at the gene ends were 5 bases for V and 4 bases for J; bases not matched to a gene: 9. CDR3 nucleotide sequence: TGTGCCAGCAGCCCTTCAGACAGGGGCTTCTATGGCTACACCTTC. It codes for CASSPSDRGFYGYTF.

V is TRBV7-6 and J is TRBJ2-1, with TRBD2 identical over 9 bases. Germline V gives CDR1 SGHVS, CDR2 FNYEAQ. Losses at the gene ends were 2 bases for V and 7 bases for J; bases not matched to a gene: 3. The CDR3 contains 14 residues. CDR3 nucleotide sequence: TGTGCCAGCAGCTTATCGCGGGGGGGGAATGAGCAGTTCTTC. Protein: CASSLSRGGNEQFF.

This rearrangement joins TRBV5-1 to TRBJ1-1, with a weak D call TRBD1 (6 bases). The CDR3 spans 14 residues. Germline loops: CDR1 SGHRS, CDR2 YFSETQ. Trimming cost V 0 bases and J 5 bases, with 11 bases left between them. CDR3: CASSLGGGRTEAFF. The CDR3 DNA reads TGCGCCAGCAGCTTGGGAGGGGGAAGGACTGAAGCTTTCTTT.

CDR3 protein: CASSYDGGVMNTEAFF. The CDR3 DNA sequence: TGTGCCAGCAGTTACGATGGGGGGGTCATGAACACTGAAGCTTTCTTT. This chain links TRBV6-6 with TRBJ1-1, with D possibly matching TRBD1 (5 bases). V dropped 2 bases and J dropped 0 bases, with 13 bases sitting between them. This CDR3 comprises 16 residues. Germline V gene data show CDR1 as MNHNY and CDR2 as SVGAGI (reference sequence).

The V call is TRBV7-3, the J call TRBJ1-1; possibly TRBD1 for D (5 bases). The CDR3 spans 13 residues. The V end was cut by 4 bases, the J end by 3 bases, with 9 bases between. CDR1 SGHTA and CDR2 FQGTGA come from the germline V gene. The CDR3 bases are TGTGCCAGCAGCTCACCGGGGGACACTGAAGCTTTCTTT. Its translation: CASSSPGDTEAFF.

V usage is TRBV6-2 or TRBV6-3 and J usage is TRBJ2-3; D not certain. The V end was cut by 1 base, the J end by 5 bases, with 4 bases between. CDR3 length: 12 residues. CDR1 MNHEY and CDR2 SVGEGT come from the germline V gene. As DNA, the CDR3 is TGTGCCAGCAGTTACTTCATAGATACGCAGTATTTT. Its translation is CASSYFIDTQYF.

In this sample, this clonotype turned up many times. The chain combines TRBV20-1 with TRBJ1-6, with a possible D match to TRBD1 (6 bases). Germline CDR1 and CDR2: DFQATT and SNEGSKA (reference sequence). This CDR3 contains 18 residues. Trimming pared 2 bases from V and 2 bases from J, leaving 19 bases between. CDR3: CSARPHRARGPYNSPLHF. CDR3 DNA sequence: TGCAGTGCTAGACCCCATCGCGCCAGGGGACCCTATAATTCACCCCTCCACTTT.

This clonotype has just one count. The J gene is TRBJ2-1, the V gene TRBV6-2 or TRBV6-3; D is possibly TRBD1 or TRBD2 (6 bases each). This CDR3 is built from 14 residues. Trimming cost V 10 bases and J 2 bases, with 15 bases left between them. Germline V gene lookup returns CDR1 MNHEY and CDR2 SVGEGT. CDR3 nucleotides: TGTGCCACCCCCCCCGGGGGCACCTACAATGAGCAGTTCTTC. It translates to CATPPGGTYNEQFF.

This sequence joins TRBV6-6 and TRBJ1-4; TRBD1 matches at 7 bases. Germline V gives CDR1 MNHNY, CDR2 SVGAGI (reference sequence). V lost 3 bases and J lost 2; bases outside the gene matches: 6. CDR3 length: 16 residues. The CDR3, as DNA: TGTGCCAGCAGTTATCTACCGGGACAGACTAATGAAAAACTGTTTTTT. Protein product: CASSYLPGQTNEKLFF.